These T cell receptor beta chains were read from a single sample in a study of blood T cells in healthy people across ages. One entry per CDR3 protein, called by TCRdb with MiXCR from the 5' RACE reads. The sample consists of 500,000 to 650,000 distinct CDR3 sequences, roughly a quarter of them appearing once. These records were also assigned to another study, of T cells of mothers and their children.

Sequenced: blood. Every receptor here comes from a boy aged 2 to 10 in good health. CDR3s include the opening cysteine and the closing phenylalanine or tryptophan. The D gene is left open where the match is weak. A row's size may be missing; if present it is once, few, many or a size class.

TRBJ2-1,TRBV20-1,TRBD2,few,TGCAGTGTTTGGGCCGGGACTAGCTACAATGAGCAGTTCTTC,CSVWAGTSYNEQFF
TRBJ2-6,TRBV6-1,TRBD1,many,TGTGCCAGCAGCCCGACAGGGAGTTCTGGGGCCAACGTCCTGACTTTC,CASSPTGSSGANVLTF
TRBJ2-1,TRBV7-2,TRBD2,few,TGTGCCAGCAGCATACTAGCGGGCTCCTACAATGAGCAGTTCTTC,CASSILAGSYNEQFF
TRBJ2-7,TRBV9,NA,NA,TGTGCCAGCAGCCCTCGTGGGGGGAGTCAGTACGAGCAGTACTTC,CASSPRGGSQYEQYF
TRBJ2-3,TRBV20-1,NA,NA,TGCAGTGCTAGAGAAACCTCGGGTCCGCAGTATTTT,CSARETSGPQYF
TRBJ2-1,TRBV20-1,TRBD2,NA,TGCAGTGCTGTCGGACTAGCCGCCTACAATGAGCAGTTCTTC,CSAVGLAAYNEQFF
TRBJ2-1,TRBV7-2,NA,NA,TGTGCCAGCAGTCCAAACCGACAGGTCGGGCAGTTCTTC,CASSPNRQVGQFF
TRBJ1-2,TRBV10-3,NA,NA,TGTGCCATCAGTGAGTCTAGAGGGGAGAATGGCTACACCTTC,CAISESRGENGYTF
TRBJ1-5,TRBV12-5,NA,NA,TGTGCTAAATTCATTAGGGGCTCCTATAGCAATCAGCCCCAGCATTTT,CAKFIRGSYSNQPQHF
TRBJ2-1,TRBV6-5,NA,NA,TGTGCCAGCAGGTTAGGGGGATCGGGGTACTACAATGAGCAGTTCTTC,CASRLGGSGYYNEQFF
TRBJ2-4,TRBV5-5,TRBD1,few,TGTGCCAGCAGCCCGACAGGGGACATTCAGTACTTC,CASSPTGDIQYF
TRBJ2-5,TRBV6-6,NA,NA,TGTGCCAGCAGTTACGCCCAAGAGACCCAGTACTTC,CASSYAQETQYF